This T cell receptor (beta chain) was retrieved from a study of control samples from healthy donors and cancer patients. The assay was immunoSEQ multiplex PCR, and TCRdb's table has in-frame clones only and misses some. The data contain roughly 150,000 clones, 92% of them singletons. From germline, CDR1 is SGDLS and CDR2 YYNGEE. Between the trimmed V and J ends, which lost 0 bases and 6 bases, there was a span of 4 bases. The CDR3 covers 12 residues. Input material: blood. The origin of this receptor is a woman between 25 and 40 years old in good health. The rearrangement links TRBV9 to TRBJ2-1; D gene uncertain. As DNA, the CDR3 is TGTGCCAGCAGCGTAGGTCCCAATGAGCAGTTCTTC. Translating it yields CASSVGPNEQFF.